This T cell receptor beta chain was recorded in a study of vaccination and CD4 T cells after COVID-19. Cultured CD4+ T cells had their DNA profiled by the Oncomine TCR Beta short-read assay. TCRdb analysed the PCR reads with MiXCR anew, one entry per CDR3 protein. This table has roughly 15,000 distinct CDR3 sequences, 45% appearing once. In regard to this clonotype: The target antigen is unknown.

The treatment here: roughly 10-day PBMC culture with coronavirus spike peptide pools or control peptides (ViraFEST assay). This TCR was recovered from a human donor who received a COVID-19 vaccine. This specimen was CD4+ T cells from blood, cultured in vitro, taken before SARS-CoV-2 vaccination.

CDR3 nucleotides: TGCGCCAGCAGCCAAGATCATTTGACAGGGGTCGGCTACACCTTC. Translating gives CASSQDHLTGVGYTF. The J gene is TRBJ1-2, the V gene TRBV4-1; TRBD1 matches at 8 bases. This CDR3 comprises 15 residues. Unmatched junction bases numbered 8, after V lost 0 bases and J lost 8 bases. Germline CDR1 reads MGHRA; CDR2 reads YSYEKL.